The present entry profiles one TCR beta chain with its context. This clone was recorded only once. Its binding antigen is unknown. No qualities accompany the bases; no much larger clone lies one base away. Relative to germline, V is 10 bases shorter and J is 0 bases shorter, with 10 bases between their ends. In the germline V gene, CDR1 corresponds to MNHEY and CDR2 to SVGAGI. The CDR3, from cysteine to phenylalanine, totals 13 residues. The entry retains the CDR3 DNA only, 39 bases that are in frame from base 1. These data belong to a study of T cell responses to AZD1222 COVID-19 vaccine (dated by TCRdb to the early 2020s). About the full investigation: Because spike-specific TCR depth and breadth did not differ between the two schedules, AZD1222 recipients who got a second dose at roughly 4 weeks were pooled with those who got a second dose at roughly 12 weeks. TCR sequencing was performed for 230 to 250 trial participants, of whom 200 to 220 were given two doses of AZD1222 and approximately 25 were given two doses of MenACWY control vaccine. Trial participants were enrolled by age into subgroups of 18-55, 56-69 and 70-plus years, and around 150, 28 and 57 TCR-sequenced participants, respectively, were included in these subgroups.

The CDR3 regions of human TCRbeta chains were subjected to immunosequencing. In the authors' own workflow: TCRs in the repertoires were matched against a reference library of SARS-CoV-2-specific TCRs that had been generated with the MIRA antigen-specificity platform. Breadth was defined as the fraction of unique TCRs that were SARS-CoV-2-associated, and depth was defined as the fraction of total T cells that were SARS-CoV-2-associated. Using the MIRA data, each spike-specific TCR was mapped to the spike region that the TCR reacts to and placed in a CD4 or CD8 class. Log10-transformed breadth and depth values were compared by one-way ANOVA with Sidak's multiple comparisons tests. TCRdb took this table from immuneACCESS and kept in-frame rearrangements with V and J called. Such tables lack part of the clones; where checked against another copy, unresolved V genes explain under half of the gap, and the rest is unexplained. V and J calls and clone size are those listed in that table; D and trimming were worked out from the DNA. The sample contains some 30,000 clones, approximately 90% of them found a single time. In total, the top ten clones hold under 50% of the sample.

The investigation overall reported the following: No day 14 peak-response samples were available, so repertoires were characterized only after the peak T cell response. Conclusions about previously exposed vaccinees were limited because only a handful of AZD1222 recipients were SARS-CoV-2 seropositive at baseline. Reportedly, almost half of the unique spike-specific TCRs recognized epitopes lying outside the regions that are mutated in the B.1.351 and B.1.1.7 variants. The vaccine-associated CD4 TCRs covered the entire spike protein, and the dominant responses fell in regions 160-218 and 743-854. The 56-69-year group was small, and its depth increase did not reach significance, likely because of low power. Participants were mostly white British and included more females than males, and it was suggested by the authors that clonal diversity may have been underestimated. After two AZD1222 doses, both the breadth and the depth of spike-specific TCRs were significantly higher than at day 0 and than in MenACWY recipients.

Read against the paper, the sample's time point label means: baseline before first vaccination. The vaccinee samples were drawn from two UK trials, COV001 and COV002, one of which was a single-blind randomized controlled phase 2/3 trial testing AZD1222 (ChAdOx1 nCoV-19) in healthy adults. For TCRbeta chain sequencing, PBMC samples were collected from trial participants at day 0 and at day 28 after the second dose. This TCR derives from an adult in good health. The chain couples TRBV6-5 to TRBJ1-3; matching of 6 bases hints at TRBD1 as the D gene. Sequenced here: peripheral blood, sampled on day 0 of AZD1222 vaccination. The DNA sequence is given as TGTGCCATCTGGGGGCGCTCTGGAAACACCATATATTTT. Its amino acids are CAIWGRSGNTIYF.